This is a list of T cell receptor beta chains from one sample in a study of Graves' ophthalmopathy and Graves' hyperthyroidism. TCRdb passed the multiplex PCR reads through MiXCR, listing each CDR3 protein once. The sample lists over a million distinct CDR3 sequences; about 40% were seen once. The sample was peripheral blood or thyroid tissue (not recorded which). These receptor sequences come from an adult man with Graves' hyperthyroidism. CDR3s leave out the opening cysteine and the closing phenylalanine or tryptophan. For some rows the clone size is stated as once, few or many, or as a class when expanded; others skip it.

clone_size v_call cdr3_aa
many TRBV11-2 ASTHASPYEQY
NA TRBV10-3 ATRPPRGDGYT
many TRBV29-1 SGKGTGELF
NA TRBV11-2 ASRAQGQGPGWPQH
NA TRBV30 AWSVVSDTEAF
NA TRBV9 ASSGAGLGNSPLH
many TRBV7-9 ASSLLGATNTGELF
many TRBV4-1 ASSQGENSDTEAF
many TRBV25-1 ASSDWVGQPQH
many TRBV29-1 SVIQGADEQY
few TRBV9 ASSPGTARNQPQY
many TRBV28 ASSFTLNTEAF
many TRBV14 ASSQDSAGHIAGELF
NA TRBV5-4 ASSDQSLDVGKTQY
NA TRBV20-1 SAPDNSDTEAF
many TRBV13 ASSQGARIYGYT
NA TRBV7-9 ASSFLSSGGSTDTQY
few TRBV20-1 SATGTSGSEELF
NA TRBV6-5 ASRDRGLSEAF
NA TRBV2 ASSSGQVPLEQY
few TRBV29-1 SVQGQGVYEQY
NA TRBV10-3 AISGIDRGTQY
NA TRBV29-1 SVDPQLALRDEQY
NA TRBV7-9 ASSQRVAGIGNYGYT
many TRBV7-8 ASSTGSMGTYEQY
NA TRBV7-8 ASSPGQGVGPLH
NA TRBV2 ASSGDRESTSTNEKLF
many TRBV5-1 ASSYGTGYYGYT
many TRBV5-1 ASSTGDSPLH
many TRBV6-5 ASREGHSNQPQH
many TRBV19 ASSILGAVNTEAF
few TRBV7-2 ASSAGWSAGELF
NA TRBV10-3 ASSSSRTANSPLH
few TRBV5-1 ASSLSKGTVEETQY
many TRBV7-2 ASSLGTHLNTGELF
few TRBV7-2 ASSLHPGREGGLGYEQY
NA TRBV28 ASSLLGQAQIAPLH
many TRBV20-1 SGSGAKDQPQH
few TRBV12-3/TRBV12-4 ASTKTGGSYEQY
NA TRBV9 ASSPGQGFGDTEAF
NA TRBV6-6 ASSDRGGNNQPQH
NA TRBV15 ASSPGAGLDTEAF
once TRBV10-3 AGSLGSGQETQY
NA TRBV6-2/TRBV6-3 ASSREREKLF